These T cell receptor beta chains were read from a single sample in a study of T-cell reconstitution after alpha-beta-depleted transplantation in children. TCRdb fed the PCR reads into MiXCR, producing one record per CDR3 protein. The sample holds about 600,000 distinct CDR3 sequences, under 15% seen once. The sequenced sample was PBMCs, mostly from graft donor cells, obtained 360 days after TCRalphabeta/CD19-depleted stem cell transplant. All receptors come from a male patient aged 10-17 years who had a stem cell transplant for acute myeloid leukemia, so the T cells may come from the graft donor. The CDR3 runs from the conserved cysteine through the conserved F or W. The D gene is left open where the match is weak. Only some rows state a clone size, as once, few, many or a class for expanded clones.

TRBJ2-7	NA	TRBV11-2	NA	CASRTGLYEQYF	TGTGCCAGCAGGACAGGACTCTACGAGCAGTACTTC
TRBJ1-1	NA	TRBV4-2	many	CASSQEDGLNTEAFF	TGTGCCAGCAGCCAAGAAGACGGTTTGAACACTGAAGCTTTCTTT
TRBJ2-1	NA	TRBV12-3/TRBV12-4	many	CASSFVFGFNEQFF	TGTGCCAGCAGTTTCGTCTTTGGCTTCAATGAGCAGTTCTTC
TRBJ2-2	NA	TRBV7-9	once	CASTLNRGITGELFF	TGTGCCAGCACCTTAAACAGAGGGATCACCGGGGAGCTGTTTTTT
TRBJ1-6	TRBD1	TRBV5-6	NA	CASSLAGTGRDSPLHF	TGTGCCAGCAGCTTGGCCGGGACAGGGAGGGATTCACCCCTCCACTTT
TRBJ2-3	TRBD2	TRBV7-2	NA	CASSFFSWTSGRAGGTDTQYF	TGTGCCAGCAGCTTCTTCTCGTGGACTAGCGGGAGGGCCGGTGGCACAGATACGCAGTATTTT
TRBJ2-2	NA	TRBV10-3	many	CAISESWGYTGELFF	TGTGCCATCAGTGAGTCTTGGGGCTACACCGGGGAGCTGTTTTTT
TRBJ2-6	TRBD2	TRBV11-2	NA	CASSPRGLAGGQRTGANVLTF	TGTGCCAGCAGCCCAAGGGGACTAGCGGGAGGTCAGAGGACTGGGGCCAACGTCCTGACTTTC
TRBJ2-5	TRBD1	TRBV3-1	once	CASSPDRDPIQETQYF	TGTGCCAGCAGCCCAGACAGGGACCCAATCCAAGAGACCCAGTACTTC
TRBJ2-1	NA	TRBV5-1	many	CASSSVDEQFF	TGCGCCAGCAGCTCCGTCGATGAGCAGTTCTTC
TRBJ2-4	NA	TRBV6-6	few	CASSYPNQGRGYF	TGTGCCAGCAGTTACCCAAACCAGGGGCGCGGATACTTC
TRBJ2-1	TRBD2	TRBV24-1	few	CATSDLLAGGGNEQFF	TGTGCCACCAGTGACCTACTAGCGGGAGGGGGCAATGAGCAGTTCTTC
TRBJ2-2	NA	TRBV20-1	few	CSAPRVGRQTGELFF	TGCAGTGCCCCCAGGGTGGGCAGGCAAACCGGGGAGCTGTTTTTT
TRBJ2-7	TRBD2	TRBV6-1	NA	CASRVQPLAPSYEQYF	TGTGCCAGCAGGGTCCAACCACTAGCGCCCTCCTACGAGCAGTACTTC
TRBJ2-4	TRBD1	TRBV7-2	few	CASSLGQGGAKNIQYF	TGTGCCAGCAGCTTAGGACAGGGGGGTGCCAAAAACATTCAGTACTTC
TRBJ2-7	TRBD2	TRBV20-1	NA	CSARTSGIPYEQYF	TGCAGTGCTAGGACTAGCGGGATTCCCTACGAGCAGTACTTC
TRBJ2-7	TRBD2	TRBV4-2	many	CASSRVGVAGNSYEQYF	TGTGCCAGCAGCCGGGTCGGGGTAGCGGGGAATTCTTACGAGCAGTACTTC
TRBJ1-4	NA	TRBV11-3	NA	CASSLAVTTNEKLFF	TGTGCCAGCAGCTTAGCGGTTACAACTAATGAAAAACTGTTTTTT
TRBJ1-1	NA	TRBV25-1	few	CASSEAGGPPLMNTEAFF	TGTGCCAGCAGTGAAGCCGGGGGGCCCCCTCTCATGAACACTGAAGCTTTCTTT
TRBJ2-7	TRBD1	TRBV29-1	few	CSVYRGARAEQYF	TGCAGCGTTTACAGGGGGGCGCGGGCCGAGCAGTACTTC
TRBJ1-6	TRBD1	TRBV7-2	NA	CASTLDRGPIGSPLHF	TGTGCCAGCACCCTGGACAGGGGGCCGATCGGGTCACCCCTCCACTTT
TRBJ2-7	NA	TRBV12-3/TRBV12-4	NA	CASSPGFWEQYF	TGTGCCAGCAGTCCAGGGTTTTGGGAGCAGTACTTC
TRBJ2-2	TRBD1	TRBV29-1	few	CSVAGQGALNTGELFF	TGCAGCGTTGCTGGACAGGGGGCTTTAAACACCGGGGAGCTGTTTTTT
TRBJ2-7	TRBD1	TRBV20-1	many	CSARTGEPREQYF	TGCAGTGCTCGGACAGGGGAACCGAGAGAGCAGTACTTC
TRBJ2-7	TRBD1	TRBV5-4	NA	CASSFGQLDRGWSYEQYF	TGTGCCAGCAGCTTTGGCCAACTCGACAGGGGGTGGTCCTACGAGCAGTACTTC
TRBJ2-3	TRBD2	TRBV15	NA	CATSWTSGTDTQYF	TGTGCCACCAGTTGGACTAGCGGCACAGATACGCAGTATTTT